A single sample gave rise to the 11 T cell receptor beta chains below, sequenced in a study of cytomegalovirus exposure and HLA in healthy donors. It was with 60 Vbeta and 13 Jbeta primers that the PCR ran. Clones were sequenced by immunoSEQ multiplex PCR, and TCRdb holds only the in-frame ones, with some missing. The table has 150,000 or so clones, 77% seen once. The sequenced sample consisted of PBMCs. The source of these receptors is a young woman in good health and CMV-seronegative.

The rearrangement uses TRBV2 and TRBJ2-1, with 9 bases matching TRBD2. This CDR3 has 14 amino acids. V lost 5 bases, J lost 6 bases, and 5 bases stayed unmatched. Germline V gene data show CDR1 as SNHLY and CDR2 as FYNNEI. The CDR3 sequence: CASSRAGGVNEQFF. Here the CDR3 DNA reads TGTGCCAGCAGTCGAGCGGGAGGAGTCAATGAGCAGTTCTTC.

This rearrangement joins TRBV5-1 to TRBJ2-5; TRBD1 matches 8 bases. V was pared by 4 bases and J by 5 bases, with 4 bases of the junction left unmatched. The CDR3 totals 13 residues. The germline CDR1 and CDR2 sequences are SGHRS and YFSETQ. The CDR3: CASSIQGAETQYF. CDR3 nucleotide sequence: TGCGCCAGCAGCATCCAGGGGGCCGAGACCCAGTACTTC.

This chain links TRBV4-2 with TRBJ1-1; D is perhaps TRBD1 (5 bases). The V end lost 0 bases, the J end lost 4 bases, and 12 bases lay between the germline ends. Germline V gene lookup returns CDR1 LGHNA and CDR2 YNFKEQ. The length of the CDR3 is 15 residues. The CDR3 DNA reads as TGTGCCAGCAGCCAAGATTACCGGCAGGGCACTGAAGCTTTCTTT. Protein sequence: CASSQDYRQGTEAFF.

The chain links TRBV6-6 to TRBJ2-5; 7 bases fit TRBD1. V trimming: 2 bases; J trimming: 8 bases; junction bases outside the gene matches: 5. CDR1 and CDR2 (germline): MNHNY, SVGAGI (reference sequence). CDR3 length: 13 residues. As DNA, the CDR3 is TGTGCCAGCAGTTACCGACAGGGCGAAACCCAGTACTTC. Residues: CASSYRQGETQYF.

This clone was observed a handful of times. The chain carries TRBV6-1 and TRBJ2-4; 8 bases align to TRBD1. This CDR3 spans 15 amino acids. CDR1 is MNHNS and CDR2 is SASEGT in the germline V gene. V dropped 6 bases and J dropped 9; count of bases not matched to a gene: 13. In DNA, the CDR3 is TGTGCCAGCAGCCCGAGGACAGGGAGCGAAGGCATTCAGTACTTC. It translates to CASSPRTGSEGIQYF.

The chain carries TRBV19 and TRBJ1-6, with 8 bases aligning to TRBD1. Germline assignment: CDR1 LNHDA and CDR2 SQIVND (reference sequence). Trimming took 9 bases from V and 9 from J; bases not matched to a gene: 7. The CDR3 is 13 amino acids. The CDR3 spells CASRTGPSSPLHF. CDR3 bases: TGTGCCAGCAGGACAGGGCCTTCTTCACCCCTCCACTTT.

This clone was observed a few times. The chain combines TRBV18 with TRBJ1-1; 8 bases align to TRBD1. This CDR3 comprises 16 residues. The V gene end was trimmed by 4 bases and the J gene end by 1 base; junction bases not matched to a gene: 8. Germline V gene lookup returns CDR1 KGHSH and CDR2 LQKENI. The CDR3 sequence: CASSLYDRGRNTEAFF. The CDR3 bases are TGTGCCAGCTCACTATACGACAGGGGTCGGAACACTGAAGCTTTCTTT. Full variable domain (rest looked up from reference TRBV18 and TRBJ1-1): NAGVMQNPRHLVRRRGQEARLRCSPMKGHSHVYWYRQLPEEGLKFMVYLQKENIIDESGMPKERFSAEFPKEGPSILRIQQVVRGDSAAYFCASSLYDRGRNTEAFFGQGTRLTVV.

The rearrangement joins TRBV25-1 to TRBJ2-3, with 7 bases identical to TRBD1. The CDR3 runs to 14 residues. Germline V gene data show CDR1 as MGHDK and CDR2 as SYGVNS. V gave up 6 bases and J gave up 3 bases; unmatched junction bases: 6. The CDR3 region is CASRTGQATDTQYF. The CDR3 DNA reads as TGTGCCAGCAGGACCGGACAGGCTACAGATACGCAGTATTTT.

In this sample, this clone turned up a few times. This sequence joins TRBV4-3 and TRBJ1-2, with D unclear. Trimming removed 4 bases at V and 5 bases at J, with 23 bases between. The CDR3 runs 17 residues. Per the germline V gene, CDR1 is LGHNA and CDR2 is YSLEER. The CDR3 bases are TGCGCCAGCAGCCCCGAAGATTCCACAGTCCCCGGTTATGGCTACACCTTC. Encoded protein: CASSPEDSTVPGYGYTF.

This clone was found once. The chain couples TRBV5-5 to TRBJ1-2; no definite D call. CDR3 length: 14 residues. CDR1 and CDR2 from the germline V gene are SGHKS and YYEKEE (reference sequence). Trimming shortened V by 4 bases and J by 4 bases, and 14 bases separated the two germline ends. The CDR3 reads CASSPAGSRYGYTF. For the CDR3, the DNA is TGTGCCAGCAGCCCAGCAGGATCCCGCTATGGCTACACCTTC.

The V gene is TRBV7-9, the J gene TRBJ1-1; D possibly corresponds to TRBD1 (6 bases). The germline V gene encodes CDR1 SEHNR and CDR2 FQNEAQ (reference sequence). The CDR3 has 18 amino acids. Deletions cut 3 bases from V and 0 bases from J, with 20 bases between. The CDR3 coding sequence is TGTGCCAGCAGCTTCAGGGGAGTGGGGGCGCAGTTGAACACTGAAGCTTTCTTT. It yields the protein CASSFRGVGAQLNTEAFF.